These 5 T cell receptor beta chains were all obtained from the same sample, sequenced in a study of cytomegalovirus exposure and HLA in healthy donors. The primer mix had 60 Vbeta and 13 Jbeta primers. The assay was immunoSEQ multiplex PCR, and TCRdb's table has in-frame clones only and misses some. The table includes about 160,000 clones, more than 70% detected once. Source material: PBMCs. The receptors were sampled from a male donor in good health and CMV-seropositive.

There are a few counts of this clone. J is TRBJ1-5 and V is TRBV6-5, with D tentatively TRBD1 (5 bases). Trimming removed 5 bases at V and 0 bases at J, with 8 bases between. This CDR3 has 14 residues. The germline V gene has CDR1 MNHEY and CDR2 SVGAGI. The CDR3 here is CASSRGDSNQPQHF. In DNA, the CDR3 is TGTGCCAGCAGTCGGGGGGATAGCAATCAGCCCCAGCATTTT.

This clone was seen just once. The chain employs TRBV4-2 and TRBJ1-1, with D perhaps TRBD1 (6 bases). Trimming removed 4 bases from V and 6 bases from J, with 18 bases in between. The CDR3 is 15 residues long. CDR1 and CDR2 from the germline V gene are LGHNA and YNFKEQ. The CDR3 loop is CASSRGIQGSAEAFF. Here the CDR3 DNA reads TGTGCCAGCAGCCGCGGAATACAGGGAAGCGCTGAAGCTTTCTTT.

The CDR3 region has the DNA TGTGCCAGCTCACCGGGAGAGGAGCAGTTCTTC. Amino acid sequence: CASSPGEEQFF. The V call is TRBV18, the J call TRBJ2-1; tentative D call: TRBD2 (5 bases). The germline V gene encodes CDR1 KGHSH and CDR2 LQKENI. The CDR3 loop spans 11 amino acids. Trimming removed 3 bases from V and 10 bases from J, with 7 bases in between.

This sequence joins TRBV7-6 and TRBJ2-1; D gene uncertain. This CDR3 spans 12 amino acids. V gave up 3 bases and J gave up 6 bases, with 6 bases separating them. Germline V gives CDR1 SGHVS, CDR2 FNYEAQ. As DNA, the CDR3 is TGTGCCAGCAGCTTCTCTAGCAATGAGCAGTTCTTC. It yields the protein CASSFSSNEQFF. Based on the CDR3 plus reference TRBV7-6 and TRBJ2-1, the full variable domain is GAGVSQSPRYKVTKRGQDVALRCDPISGHVSLYWYRQALGQGPEFLTYFNYEAQQDKSGLPNDRFSAERPEGSISTLTIQRTEQRDSAMYRCASSFSSNEQFFGPGTRLTVL.

CDR3 amino acids: CASSVATTSEQYF. CDR3 bases: TGTGCCAGCAGCGTAGCTACTACCTCGGAGCAGTACTTC. The chain has TRBV9 and TRBJ2-7; D is unclear. Germline V lookup: CDR1 SGDLS, CDR2 YYNGEE. Trimming removed 0 bases from V and 7 bases from J, with 11 bases in between. This CDR3 spans 13 amino acids.